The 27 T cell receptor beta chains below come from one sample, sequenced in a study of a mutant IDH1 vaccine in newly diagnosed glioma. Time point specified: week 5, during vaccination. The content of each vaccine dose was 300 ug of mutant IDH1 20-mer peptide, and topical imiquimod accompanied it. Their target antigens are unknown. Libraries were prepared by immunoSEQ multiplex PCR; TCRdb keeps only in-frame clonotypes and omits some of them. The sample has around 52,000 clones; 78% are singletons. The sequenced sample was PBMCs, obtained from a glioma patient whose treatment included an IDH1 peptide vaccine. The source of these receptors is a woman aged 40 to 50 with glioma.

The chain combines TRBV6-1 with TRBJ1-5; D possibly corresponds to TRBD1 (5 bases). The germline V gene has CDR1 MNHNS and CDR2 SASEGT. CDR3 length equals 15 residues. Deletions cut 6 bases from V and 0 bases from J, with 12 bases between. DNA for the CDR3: TGTGCCAGCAGGGGGGACGGGAATAGCAATCAGCCCCAGCATTTT. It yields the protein CASRGDGNSNQPQHF.

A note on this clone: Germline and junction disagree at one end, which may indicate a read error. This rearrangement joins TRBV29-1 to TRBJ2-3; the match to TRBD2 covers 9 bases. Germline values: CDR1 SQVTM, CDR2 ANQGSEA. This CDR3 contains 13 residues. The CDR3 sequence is CTVSGGNTDTQYF. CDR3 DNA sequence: TGCACCGTTAGCGGGGGAAACACAGATACGCAGTATTTT.

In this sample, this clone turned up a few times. CDR3 DNA sequence: TGTGCCAGCAGCTTACCGGGACAGAACTACGAGCAGTACTTC. Its translation: CASSLPGQNYEQYF. The rearrangement uses TRBV7-9 and TRBJ2-7, with TRBD1 matching over 7 bases. The CDR3 extends over 14 amino acids. Germline lookup yields CDR1 SEHNR and CDR2 FQNEAQ (reference sequence). V shed 2 bases, J shed 3 bases, and the junction held 4 bases outside the gene matches. Variable domain in full (rest from reference TRBV7-9 and TRBJ2-7): DTGVSQNPRHKITKRGQNVTFRCDPISEHNRLYWYRQTLGQGPEFLTYFQNEAQLEKSRLLSDRFSAERPKGSFSTLEIQRTEQGDSAMYLCASSLPGQNYEQYFGPGTRLTVT.

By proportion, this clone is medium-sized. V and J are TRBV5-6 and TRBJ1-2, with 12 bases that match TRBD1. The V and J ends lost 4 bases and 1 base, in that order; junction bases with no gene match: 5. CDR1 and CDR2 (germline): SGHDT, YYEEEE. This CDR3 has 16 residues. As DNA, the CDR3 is TGTGCCAGCAGCAGCCGGGACAGGGGGCGTAACTATGGCTACACCTTC. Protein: CASSSRDRGRNYGYTF.

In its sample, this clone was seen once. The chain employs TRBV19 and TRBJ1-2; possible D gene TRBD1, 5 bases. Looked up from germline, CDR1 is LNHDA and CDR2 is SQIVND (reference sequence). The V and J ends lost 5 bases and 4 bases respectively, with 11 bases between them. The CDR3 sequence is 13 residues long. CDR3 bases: TGTGCCAGTAGTCCCGGACACCTCTATGGCTACACCTTC. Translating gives CASSPGHLYGYTF.

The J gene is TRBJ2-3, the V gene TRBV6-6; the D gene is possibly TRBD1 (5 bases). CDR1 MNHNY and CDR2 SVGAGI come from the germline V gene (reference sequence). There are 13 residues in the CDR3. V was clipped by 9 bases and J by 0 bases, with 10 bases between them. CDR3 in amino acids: CASMDKSTDTQYF. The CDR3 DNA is TGTGCCAGTATGGACAAGAGCACAGATACGCAGTATTTT.

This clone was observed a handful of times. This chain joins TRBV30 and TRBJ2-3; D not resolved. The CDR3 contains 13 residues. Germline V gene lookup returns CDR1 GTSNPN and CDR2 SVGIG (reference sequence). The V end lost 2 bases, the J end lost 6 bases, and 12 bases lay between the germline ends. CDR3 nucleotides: TGTGCCTGGAGTACCATCAGTTCGGATACGCAGTATTTT. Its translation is CAWSTISSDTQYF.

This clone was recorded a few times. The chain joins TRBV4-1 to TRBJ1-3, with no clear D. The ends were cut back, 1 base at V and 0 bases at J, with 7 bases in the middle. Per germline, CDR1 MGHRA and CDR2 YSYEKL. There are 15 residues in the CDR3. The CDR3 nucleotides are TGCGCCAGCAGCCAAGGGAAGGCCTCTGGAAACACCATATATTTT. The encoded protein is CASSQGKASGNTIYF.

CDR3 DNA: TGTGCCAGCAGTTCGTCGATTCGCAATCAGCCCCAGCATTTT. Amino acids: CASSSSIRNQPQHF. The chain employs TRBV6-5 and TRBJ1-5; the D is unclear. CDR1 MNHEY and CDR2 SVGAGI come from the germline V gene. This CDR3 is built from 14 residues. Trimming cost V 4 bases and J 2 bases, with 9 bases left between them.

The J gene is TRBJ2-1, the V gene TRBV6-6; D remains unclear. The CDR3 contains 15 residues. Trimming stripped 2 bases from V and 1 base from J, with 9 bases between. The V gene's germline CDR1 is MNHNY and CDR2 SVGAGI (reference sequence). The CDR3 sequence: CASSYDGPSYNEQFF. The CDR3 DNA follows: TGTGCCAGCAGTTACGACGGTCCATCCTACAATGAGCAGTTCTTC.

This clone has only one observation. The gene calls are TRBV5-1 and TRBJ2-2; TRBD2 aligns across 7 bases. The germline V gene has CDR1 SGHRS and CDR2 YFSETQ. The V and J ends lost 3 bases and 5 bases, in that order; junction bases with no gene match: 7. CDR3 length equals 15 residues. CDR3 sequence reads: CASSYDGGLTGELFF. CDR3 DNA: TGCGCCAGCAGCTACGACGGGGGACTAACCGGGGAGCTGTTTTTT.

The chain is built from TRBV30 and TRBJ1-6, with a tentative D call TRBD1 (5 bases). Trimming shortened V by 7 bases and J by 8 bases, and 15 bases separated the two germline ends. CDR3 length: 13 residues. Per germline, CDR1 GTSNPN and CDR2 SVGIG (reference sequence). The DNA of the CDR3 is TGTGCCTTGGGGGACGGTAAATATTCACCCCTCCACTTT. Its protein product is CALGDGKYSPLHF.

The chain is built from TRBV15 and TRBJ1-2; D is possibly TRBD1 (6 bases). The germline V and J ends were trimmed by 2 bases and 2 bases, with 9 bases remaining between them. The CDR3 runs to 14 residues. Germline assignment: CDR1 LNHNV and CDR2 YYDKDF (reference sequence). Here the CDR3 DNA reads TGTGCCACCAGCAGAACCAGGGGAAACTATGGCTACACCTTC. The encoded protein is CATSRTRGNYGYTF. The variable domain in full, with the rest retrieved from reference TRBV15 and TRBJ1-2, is DAMVIQNPRYQVTQFGKPVTLSCSQTLNHNVMYWYQQKSSQAPKLLFHYYDKDFNNEADTPDNFQSRRPNTSFCFLDIRSPGLGDTAMYLCATSRTRGNYGYTFGSGTRLTVV.

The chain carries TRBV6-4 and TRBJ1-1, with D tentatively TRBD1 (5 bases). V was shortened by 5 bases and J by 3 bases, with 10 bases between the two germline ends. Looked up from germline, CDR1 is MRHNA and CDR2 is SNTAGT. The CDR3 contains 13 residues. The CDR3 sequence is CASSRGIDTEAFF. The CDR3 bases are TGTGCCAGCAGTCGGGGGATAGACACTGAAGCTTTCTTT.

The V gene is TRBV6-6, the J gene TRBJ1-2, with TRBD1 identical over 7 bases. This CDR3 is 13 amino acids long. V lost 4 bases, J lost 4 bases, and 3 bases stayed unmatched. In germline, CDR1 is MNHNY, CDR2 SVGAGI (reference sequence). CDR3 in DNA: TGTGCCAGCAGTTTCTCAGGGGGCTATGGCTACACCTTC. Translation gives CASSFSGGYGYTF.

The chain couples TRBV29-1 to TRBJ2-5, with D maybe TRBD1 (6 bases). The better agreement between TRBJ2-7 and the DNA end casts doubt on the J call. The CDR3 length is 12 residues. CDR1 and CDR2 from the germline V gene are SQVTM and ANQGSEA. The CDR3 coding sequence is TGCAGCGTTCGGGACACCGCCTACGAGCAGTACTTC. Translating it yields CSVRDTAYEQYF.

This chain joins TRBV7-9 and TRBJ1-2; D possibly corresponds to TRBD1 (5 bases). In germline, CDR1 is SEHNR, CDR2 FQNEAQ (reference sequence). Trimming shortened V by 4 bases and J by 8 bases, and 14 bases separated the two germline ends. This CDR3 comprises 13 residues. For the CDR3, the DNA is TGTGCCAGCAGCTCCGGGACCCAAGGAGGCTACACCTTC. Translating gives CASSSGTQGGYTF. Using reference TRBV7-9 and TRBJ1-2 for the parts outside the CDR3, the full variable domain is DTGVSQNPRHKITKRGQNVTFRCDPISEHNRLYWYRQTLGQGPEFLTYFQNEAQLEKSRLLSDRFSAERPKGSFSTLEIQRTEQGDSAMYLCASSSGTQGGYTFGSGTRLTVV.

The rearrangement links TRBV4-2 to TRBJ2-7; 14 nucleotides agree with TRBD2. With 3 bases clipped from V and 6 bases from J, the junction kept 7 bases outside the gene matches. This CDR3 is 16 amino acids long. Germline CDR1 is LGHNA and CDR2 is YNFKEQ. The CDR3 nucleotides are TGTGCCAGCAGCCAGGAGGAGACTAGCGGGGGGGGCGAGCAGTACTTC. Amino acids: CASSQEETSGGGEQYF.

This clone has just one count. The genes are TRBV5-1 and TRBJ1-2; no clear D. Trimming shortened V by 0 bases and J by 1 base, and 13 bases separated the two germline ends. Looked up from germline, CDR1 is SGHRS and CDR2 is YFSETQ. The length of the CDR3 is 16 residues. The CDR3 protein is CASSLDTVPFNYGYTF. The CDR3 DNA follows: TGCGCCAGCAGCTTGGATACGGTACCTTTTAACTATGGCTACACCTTC.

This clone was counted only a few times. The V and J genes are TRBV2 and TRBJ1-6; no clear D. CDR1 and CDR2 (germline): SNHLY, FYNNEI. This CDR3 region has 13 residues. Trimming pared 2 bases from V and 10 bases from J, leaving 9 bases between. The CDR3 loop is CASSEPPPSPLHF. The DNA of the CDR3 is TGTGCCAGCAGTGAACCACCCCCATCACCCCTCCACTTT.

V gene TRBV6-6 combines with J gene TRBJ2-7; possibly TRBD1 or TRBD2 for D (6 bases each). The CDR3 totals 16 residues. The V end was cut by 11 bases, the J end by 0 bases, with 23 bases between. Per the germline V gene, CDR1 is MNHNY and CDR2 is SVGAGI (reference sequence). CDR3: CASSGSTGTSSYEQYF. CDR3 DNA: TGTGCCTCCTCCGGGAGTACAGGGACCTCCTCCTACGAGCAGTACTTC.

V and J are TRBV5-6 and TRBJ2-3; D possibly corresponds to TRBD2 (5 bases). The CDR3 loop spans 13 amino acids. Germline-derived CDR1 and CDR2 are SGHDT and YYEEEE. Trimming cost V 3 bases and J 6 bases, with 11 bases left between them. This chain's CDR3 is CASSSRGLDTQYF. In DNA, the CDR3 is TGTGCCAGCAGCTCTCGCGGGCTGGATACGCAGTATTTT.

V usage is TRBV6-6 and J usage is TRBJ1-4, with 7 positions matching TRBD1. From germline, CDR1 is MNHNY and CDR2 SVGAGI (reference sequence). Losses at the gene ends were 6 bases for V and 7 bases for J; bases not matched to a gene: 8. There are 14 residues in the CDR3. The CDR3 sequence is CASRGYRDSEKLFF. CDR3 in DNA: TGTGCCAGCAGAGGATACCGGGACAGTGAAAAACTGTTTTTT.

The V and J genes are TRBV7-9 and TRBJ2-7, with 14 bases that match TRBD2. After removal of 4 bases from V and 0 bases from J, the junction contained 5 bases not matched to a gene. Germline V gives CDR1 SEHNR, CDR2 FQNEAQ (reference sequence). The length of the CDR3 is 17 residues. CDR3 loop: CASSSGLAGGISYEQYF. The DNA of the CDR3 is TGTGCCAGCAGCTCTGGACTAGCGGGGGGTATCTCCTACGAGCAGTACTTC.

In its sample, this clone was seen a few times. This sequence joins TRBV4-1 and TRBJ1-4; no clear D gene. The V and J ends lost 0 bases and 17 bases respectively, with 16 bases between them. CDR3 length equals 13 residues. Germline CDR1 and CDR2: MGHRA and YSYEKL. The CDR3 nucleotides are TGCGCCAGCAGCCAAGATCCCGGACGATCGCCCTTTTTT. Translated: CASSQDPGRSPFF.

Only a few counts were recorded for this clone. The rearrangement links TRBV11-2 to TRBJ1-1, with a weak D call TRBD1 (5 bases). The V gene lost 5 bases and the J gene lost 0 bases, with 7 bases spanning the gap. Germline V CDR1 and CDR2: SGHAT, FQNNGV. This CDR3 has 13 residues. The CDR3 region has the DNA TGTGCCAGCAGCCGGGGGATGAACACTGAAGCTTTCTTT. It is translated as CASSRGMNTEAFF.

The CDR3 is CASSLWGESNTEAFF. The CDR3, as DNA: TGTGCCAGCAGTTTATGGGGGGAGTCGAACACTGAAGCTTTCTTT. This chain links TRBV27 with TRBJ1-1; possibly TRBD1 for D (5 bases). Trimming took off 1 base at V and 1 base at J, with 10 bases between the two ends. Germline lookup yields CDR1 MNHEY and CDR2 SMNVEV (reference sequence). The CDR3 has 15 amino acids.